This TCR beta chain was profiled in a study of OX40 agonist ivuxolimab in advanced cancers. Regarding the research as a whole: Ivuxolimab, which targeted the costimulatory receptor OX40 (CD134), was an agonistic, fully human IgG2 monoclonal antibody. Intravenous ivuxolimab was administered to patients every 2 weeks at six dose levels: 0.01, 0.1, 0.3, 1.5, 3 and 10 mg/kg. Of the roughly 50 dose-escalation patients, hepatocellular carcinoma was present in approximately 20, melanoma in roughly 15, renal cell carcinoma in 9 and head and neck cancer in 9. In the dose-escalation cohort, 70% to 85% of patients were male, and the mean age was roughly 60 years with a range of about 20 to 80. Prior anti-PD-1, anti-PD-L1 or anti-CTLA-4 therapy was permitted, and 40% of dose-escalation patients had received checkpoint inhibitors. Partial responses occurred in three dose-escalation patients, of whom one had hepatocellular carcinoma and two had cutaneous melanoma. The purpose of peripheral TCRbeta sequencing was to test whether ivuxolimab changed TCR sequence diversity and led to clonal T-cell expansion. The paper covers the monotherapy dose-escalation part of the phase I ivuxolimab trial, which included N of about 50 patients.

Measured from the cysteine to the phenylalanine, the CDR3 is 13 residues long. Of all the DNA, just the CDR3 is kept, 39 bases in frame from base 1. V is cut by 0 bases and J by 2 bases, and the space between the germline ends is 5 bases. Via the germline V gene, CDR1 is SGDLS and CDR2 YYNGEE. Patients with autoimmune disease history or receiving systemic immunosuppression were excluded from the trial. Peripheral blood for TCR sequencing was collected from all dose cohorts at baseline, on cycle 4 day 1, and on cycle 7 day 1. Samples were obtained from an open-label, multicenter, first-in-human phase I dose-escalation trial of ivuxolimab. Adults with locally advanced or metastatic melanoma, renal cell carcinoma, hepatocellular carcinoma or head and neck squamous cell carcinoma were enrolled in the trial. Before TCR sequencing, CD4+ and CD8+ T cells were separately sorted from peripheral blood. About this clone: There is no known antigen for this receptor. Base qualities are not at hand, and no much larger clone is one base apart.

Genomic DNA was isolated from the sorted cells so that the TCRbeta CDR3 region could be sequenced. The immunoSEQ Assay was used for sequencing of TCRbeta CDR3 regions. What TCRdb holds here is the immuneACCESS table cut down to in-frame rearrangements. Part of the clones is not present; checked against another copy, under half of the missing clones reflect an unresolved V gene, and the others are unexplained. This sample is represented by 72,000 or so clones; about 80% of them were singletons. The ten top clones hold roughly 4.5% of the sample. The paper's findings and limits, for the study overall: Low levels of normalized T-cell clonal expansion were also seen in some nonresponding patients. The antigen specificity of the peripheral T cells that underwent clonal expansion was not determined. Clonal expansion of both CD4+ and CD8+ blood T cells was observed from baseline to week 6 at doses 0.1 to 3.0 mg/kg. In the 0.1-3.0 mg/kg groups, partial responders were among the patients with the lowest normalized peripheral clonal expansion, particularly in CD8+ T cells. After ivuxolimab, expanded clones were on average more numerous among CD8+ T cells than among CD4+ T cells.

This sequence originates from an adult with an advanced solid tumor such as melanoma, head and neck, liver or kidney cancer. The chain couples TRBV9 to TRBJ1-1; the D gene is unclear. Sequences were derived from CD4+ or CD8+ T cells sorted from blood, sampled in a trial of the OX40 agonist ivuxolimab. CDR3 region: CASSVDVNTEAFF. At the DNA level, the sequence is TGTGCCAGCAGCGTAGACGTTAACACTGAAGCTTTCTTT.